This is a list of T cell receptor beta chains from one sample in a study of a mutant IDH1 vaccine in newly diagnosed glioma. No cognate antigen is known for these TCRs. Sequencing was performed with immunoSEQ multiplex PCR; in TCRdb, only in-frame clones are kept and a portion is missing. The sample consists of roughly 57,000 clones, around 89% of them appearing once. Sequenced here: PBMCs, sampled from a glioma patient whose treatment included an IDH1 peptide vaccine. These receptors came from a man aged 40-55 years with glioma. The CDR3 runs from the conserved cysteine through the conserved F or W. A D gene is named only where the DNA matches it firmly.

d_gene	v_gene	j_gene	CDR3nt	CDR3aa
.	TRBV9	TRBJ1-5	TGTGCCAGCAGCGTCGGACTTGGTCAGCCCCAGCATTTT	CASSVGLGQPQHF
.	TRBV5-6	TRBJ1-1	TGTGCCAGCAGCCTGCTTGGGTGGGATGACACTGAAGCTTTCTTT	CASSLLGWDDTEAFF
.	TRBV7-8	TRBJ1-1	TGTGCCAGCAGCCCCCGTGGAAGTGGGGTCACTGAAGCTTTCTTT	CASSPRGSGVTEAFF
.	TRBV5-4	TRBJ2-1	TGTGCCAGCAGCTTGATGCAGGTACAAAATGAGCAGTTCTTC	CASSLMQVQNEQFF
TRBD1	TRBV5-1	TRBJ1-1	TGCGCCAGCGGGACAGGGACACTTTTTCCGAACACTGAAGCTTTCTTT	CASGTGTLFPNTEAFF
.	TRBV6-5	TRBJ1-2	TGTGCGACGGCAGGCGAAGCCTATGGCTACACCTTC	CATAGEAYGYTF
TRBD1	TRBV7-8	TRBJ1-6	TGTGCCAGCAGCTTAGGGCTACGGACAGGGTTCGGCAATTCACCCCTCCACTTT	CASSLGLRTGFGNSPLHF
.	TRBV18	TRBJ1-5	TGTGCCAGCTCACCTTCCGGACAGACATCTAGCAATCAGCCCCAGCATTTT	CASSPSGQTSSNQPQHF
TRBD2	TRBV29-1	TRBJ2-5	TGCAGCGTTGAAGATCTTCGAGTAGCGGGAGGGCGAGAGACCCAGTACTTC	CSVEDLRVAGGRETQYF
.	TRBV5-8	TRBJ2-3	TGTGCCAGCAGCCGGGAGTATTCGTCAGATACGCAGTATTTT	CASSREYSSDTQYF